This T cell receptor (beta chain) was obtained from a study of blood T cell repertoires in COVID-19. Study at large: Donors in the United States, Italy and Spain gave samples during acute or convalescent COVID-19.

Either two negative PCRs, clearance, or symptom resolution qualified Cohort 3 donors as recovered. Clones were read by immunoSEQ multiplex PCR, and TCRdb kept only the in-frame ones, dropping some. The table has approximately 440,000 clones, about 85% seen once. The germline gives CDR1 MNHEY, CDR2 SMNVEV (reference sequence). The CDR3 totals 13 residues. V was cut by 4 bases and J by 5 bases, with 11 bases left in between. This chain uses TRBV27 with TRBJ2-5; tentative D call: TRBD2 (7 bases). The material sequenced was PBMCs or T cells enriched from blood (not recorded which). The receptor was isolated from a woman younger than 35 who had recovered from COVID-19. This CDR3 is CASSYGGLETQYF. In nucleotides, the CDR3 is TGTGCCAGCAGTTACGGGGGGCTTGAGACCCAGTACTTC.